Sequencing of this T cell receptor (beta chain) was carried out in a study of blood T cell repertoires in COVID-19. The study assigned cohorts using participant-reported clinical history. The table came from immunoSEQ multiplex PCR; TCRdb's copy has only in-frame clones and leaves some out. The data show about 230,000 clones, roughly 90% seen once. The V and J ends lost 4 bases and 10 bases, in that order; junction bases with no gene match: 7. Per the germline V gene, CDR1 is SGHNT and CDR2 is YYREEE (reference sequence). The CDR3 sequence is 14 residues long. This chain connects TRBV5-4 to TRBJ2-5; 13 bases map to TRBD2. This TCR was recovered from a woman in her thirties with acute COVID-19. The sample was PBMCs or T cells enriched from blood (not recorded which). The chain's CDR3 is CASSLEGLAGSQYF. CDR3 bases: TGTGCCAGCAGCCTGGAGGGACTAGCGGGGAGCCAGTACTTC.